These 16 T cell receptor beta chains came from one sample sequenced in a study of CD8+ T cells in alopecia areata (dated by TCRdb to 2016 to 2019). The time point label here, explained by the study, means: baseline before oral tofacitinib. The method behind the library was the immunoSEQ multiplex PCR assay. To provide template for TCR sequencing, every sample had RNA extracted and reverse transcribed into cDNA. TCRdb took over this immuneACCESS table, retaining in-frame rearrangements with V and J assigned. Such tables are incomplete; in checked studies, under half of the missing clones stem from an unresolved V gene, and the remainder is unexplained. Counted in this sample were 180,000 or so clones; 63% of them appeared once. Approximately 1.7% of the sample is in the top ten clones. This specimen was CD4+ T cells sorted from blood, taken at week 0. Receptor source: a human donor with alopecia areata.

J is TRBJ1-1 and V is TRBV6-5; possible D gene TRBD1, 5 bases. Germline-derived CDR1 and CDR2 are MNHEY and SVGAGI. The CDR3 has 12 amino acids. Trimming cost V 8 bases and J 5 bases, with 12 bases left between them. The CDR3 loop is CASGGRGTEAFF. CDR3 nucleotides: TGTGCCAGCGGAGGGAGGGGAACTGAAGCTTTCTTT.

CDR3: CSGSTSGALNEQFF. The CDR3 region has the DNA TGCAGCGGATCGACTAGCGGGGCCCTCAATGAGCAGTTCTTC. This chain uses TRBV29-1 with TRBJ2-1, with 11 bases lining up with TRBD2. The CDR3 loop spans 14 amino acids. Germline assignment: CDR1 SQVTM and CDR2 ANQGSEA. V lost 7 bases, J lost 6 bases, and 8 bases stayed unmatched.

This clone was found once. This chain joins TRBV30 and TRBJ2-3; 9 nucleotides align to TRBD2. The V segment lost 0 bases and the J segment 2 bases; nucleotides outside the gene matches: 9. Germline V CDR1 and CDR2: GTSNPN, SVGIG (reference sequence). The length of the CDR3 is 17 residues. CDR3 sequence (DNA): TGTGCCTGGAGTGTAGCGGGGGGTTGGAGTTCCACAGATACGCAGTATTTT. Its protein is CAWSVAGGWSSTDTQYF.

This chain uses TRBV30 with TRBJ2-2; D perhaps matches TRBD1 (7 bases). Trimming removed 2 bases from V and 4 bases from J, with 20 bases in between. Per germline, CDR1 GTSNPN and CDR2 SVGIG (reference sequence). The CDR3 contains 17 residues. The CDR3: CAWSPRPRGVGTGELFF. CDR3 nucleotides: TGTGCCTGGAGTCCCAGGCCCAGGGGGGTAGGCACCGGGGAGCTGTTTTTT.

V gene TRBV9 combines with J gene TRBJ2-2; no reliable D call. The CDR3 is made up of 16 amino acids. CDR1 and CDR2 (germline): SGDLS, YYNGEE. V lost 0 bases and J 5 bases, leaving 14 bases between the germline ends. CDR3 amino acids: CASSVGLSGDTGELFF. The CDR3 nucleotides are TGTGCCAGCAGCGTAGGGTTATCCGGAGATACCGGGGAGCTGTTTTTT. The full variable domain, in which reference TRBV9 and TRBJ2-2 provide the parts outside the CDR3, is DSGVTQTPKHLITATGQRVTLRCSPRSGDLSVYWYQQSLDQGLQFLIQYYNGEERAKGNILERFSAQQFPDLHSELNLSSLELGDSALYFCASSVGLSGDTGELFFGEGSRLTVL.

The gene calls are TRBV29-1 and TRBJ1-2; D is uncertain. CDR1 SQVTM and CDR2 ANQGSEA come from the germline V gene. The CDR3 contains 11 residues. Trimming removed 6 bases at V and 4 bases at J, with 9 bases between. The CDR3 nucleotides read TGCAGCGTCGACACTTCCTATGGCTACACCTTC. Its translation: CSVDTSYGYTF. Full variable domain (missing parts from reference TRBV29-1 and TRBJ1-2): SAVISQKPSRDICQRGTSLTIQCQVDSQVTMMFWYRQQPGQSLTLIATANQGSEATYESGFVIDKFPISRPNLTFSTLTVSNMSPEDSSIYLCSVDTSYGYTFGSGTRLTVV.

The chain links TRBV4-3 to TRBJ1-5; tentative D call: TRBD1 (5 bases). V was pared by 1 base and J by 10 bases, with 23 bases between. The CDR3 has 17 residues. CDR1 and CDR2 from the germline V gene are LGHNA and YSLEER. CDR3 DNA: TGCGCCAGCAGCCAAGGAAGGGACCCTTCGAAATCAGAACCCCAGCATTTT. Translating it yields CASSQGRDPSKSEPQHF.

The rearrangement uses TRBV4-2 and TRBJ2-3; D is perhaps TRBD2 (7 bases). CDR1 is LGHNA and CDR2 is YNFKEQ in the germline V gene. The CDR3 consists of 17 residues. Trimming removed 0 bases from V and 2 bases from J, with 15 bases in between. For the CDR3, the DNA is TGTGCCAGCAGCCAAGAGTGGGCGGGGGCCTCCACAGATACGCAGTATTTT. Protein product: CASSQEWAGASTDTQYF.

This clone was seen many times. The chain recombines TRBV6-5 with TRBJ1-1; unclear D gene. V gave up 7 bases and J gave up 3 bases, with 15 bases separating them. CDR1 and CDR2 (germline): MNHEY, SVGAGI. CDR3 length: 14 amino acids. In DNA, the CDR3 is TGTGCCAGCAAGGGAGAGGCGGCATACACTGAAGCTTTCTTT. This gives the protein CASKGEAAYTEAFF.

This clone was detected only a few times. The V and J genes are TRBV29-1 and TRBJ2-7; D might be TRBD2 (5 bases). The V and J ends lost 8 bases and 6 bases respectively, with 11 bases between them. The CDR3 has 10 residues. From germline, CDR1 is SQVTM and CDR2 ANQGSEA. Here the CDR3 reads CSTLEGEQYF. CDR3 in DNA: TGCAGCACCCTCGAGGGCGAGCAGTACTTC.

This chain connects TRBV7-2 to TRBJ1-6; D not resolved. The germline V gene encodes CDR1 SGHTA and CDR2 FQGNSA. There are 14 residues in the CDR3. The V and J ends lost 2 bases and 4 bases respectively, with 6 bases between them. The DNA of the CDR3 is TGTGCCAGCAGCTTAAGGGTGTATAATTCACCCCTCCACTTT. Its translation is CASSLRVYNSPLHF.

The chain recombines TRBV7-9 with TRBJ2-7; weak D call: TRBD1 (5 bases). Trimming took 4 bases from V and 0 from J, leaving 16 bases between them. Germline V gives CDR1 SEHNR, CDR2 FQNEAQ (reference sequence). There are 16 residues in the CDR3. The CDR3 coding sequence is TGTGCCAGCAGCTCCCCAAAGGACAAAACCTCCTACGAGCAGTACTTC. As protein: CASSSPKDKTSYEQYF.

The rearrangement joins TRBV29-1 to TRBJ2-5; D gene uncertain. Trimming stripped 4 bases from V and 2 bases from J, with 11 bases between. This CDR3 region has 13 residues. Germline loops: CDR1 SQVTM, CDR2 ANQGSEA. The CDR3 DNA follows: TGCAGCGTTGCCCGACGGATGCAAGAGACCCAGTACTTC. Translation gives CSVARRMQETQYF.

V usage is TRBV29-1 and J usage is TRBJ2-5; 10 nucleotides line up with TRBD1. Unmatched junction bases numbered 6, after V lost 0 bases and J lost 5 bases. The CDR3 totals 15 residues. Germline V gene sequence: CDR1 SQVTM, CDR2 ANQGSEA. The CDR3 DNA reads as TGCAGCGTTGAAGAACCGGGACAGGGGATCGAGACCCAGTACTTC. This translates into CSVEEPGQGIETQYF.

V and J are TRBV25-1 and TRBJ1-6; 8 nucleotides line up with TRBD1. The CDR3 contains 15 residues. Germline V gives CDR1 MGHDK, CDR2 SYGVNS. The V segment lost 6 bases and the J segment 3 bases; nucleotides outside the gene matches: 4. This CDR3 reads CASRPGTGYNSPLHF. Here the CDR3 DNA reads TGTGCCAGCAGACCCGGGACAGGCTATAATTCACCCCTCCACTTT.

The V call is TRBV4-1, the J call TRBJ1-2; 7 bases map to TRBD1. The CDR3 loop spans 14 amino acids. The J segment lost 7 bases and the V segment lost 1 base, leaving 6 bases of the junction unmatched. CDR1 is MGHRA and CDR2 is YSYEKL in the germline V gene. The CDR3 protein is CASSQAQGSGGYTF. CDR3 coding DNA: TGCGCCAGCAGCCAAGCACAGGGGTCGGGTGGCTACACCTTC.